This is a list of T cell receptor beta chains from one sample in a study of early T cells in non-severe SARS-CoV-2 infection. Each CDR3 protein is one row after TCRdb ran MiXCR on the 5' RACE reads. Among roughly 60,000 distinct CDR3 sequences listed, 13% were seen once. Specimen: whole blood. All receptors come from an adult who was a healthcare worker with PCR-confirmed SARS-CoV-2 infection or an uninfected control (not recorded which). CDR3s include the opening cysteine and the closing phenylalanine or tryptophan. The order of the fields is CDR3 length, V gene, D gene, clone size, J gene, CDR3 protein, CDR3 DNA. A D gene is named only where the DNA matches it firmly. Rows give clone size only sometimes, using once, few, many, or a class for an expanded clone.

>13|TRBV12-3/TRBV12-4|TRBD1|NA|TRBJ2-1
CASRGTGGNEQFF
TGTGCCAGCAGGGGAACAGGGGGCAATGAGCAGTTCTTC
>14|TRBV7-9|NA|NA|TRBJ2-7
CASSLGTHTYEQYF
TGTGCCAGCAGCTTAGGTACCCATACCTACGAGCAGTACTTC
>15|TRBV27|TRBD1|NA|TRBJ2-7
CASSQTTGISYEQYF
TGTGCCAGCAGTCAGACGACAGGGATCTCCTACGAGCAGTACTTC
>14|TRBV2|TRBD1|NA|TRBJ1-2
CASSRDRATDGYTF
TGTGCCAGCAGTCGGGACAGGGCGACGGATGGCTACACCTTC
>13|TRBV6-1|TRBD1|few|TRBJ1-6
CASSWDRDSPLHF
TGTGCCAGCAGTTGGGACAGGGATTCACCCCTCCACTTT
>12|TRBV12-3/TRBV12-4|NA|NA|TRBJ2-4
CASSLSGNIQYF
TGTGCCAGCAGTTTGTCCGGAAACATTCAGTACTTC
>15|TRBV5-1|NA|few|TRBJ2-5
CASSLNTGGGETQYF
TGCGCCAGCAGCTTGAATACCGGGGGTGGAGAGACCCAGTACTTC
>15|TRBV5-6|NA|many|TRBJ2-7
CASSFDQGRAYEQYF
TGTGCCAGCAGCTTTGACCAGGGTCGCGCCTACGAGCAGTACTTC
>14|TRBV7-6|NA|few|TRBJ2-2
CASSLVENTGELFF
TGTGCCAGCAGCTTAGTTGAGAACACCGGGGAGCTGTTTTTT
>12|TRBV7-9|NA|many|TRBJ1-1
CASSLVNTEAFF
TGTGCCAGCAGCTTGGTGAACACTGAAGCTTTCTTT
>13|TRBV7-8|NA|once|TRBJ2-7
CASSSGTLYEQYF
TGTGCCAGCAGCTCCGGGACCTTATACGAGCAGTACTTC
>12|TRBV29-1|TRBD1|NA|TRBJ2-7
CSVTTGVYEQYF
TGCAGCGTCACCACAGGGGTCTACGAGCAGTACTTC
>13|TRBV7-2|TRBD1|NA|TRBJ1-2
CASSLAGGGGYTF
TGTGCCAGCAGCTTAGCAGGGGGCGGTGGCTACACCTTC
>16|TRBV3-1|NA|many|TRBJ2-7
CASSHARMTDSYEQYF
TGTGCCAGCAGCCATGCCCGGATGACAGATTCCTACGAGCAGTACTTC
>17|TRBV30|NA|NA|TRBJ2-2
CAWSVQDSGANTGELFF
TGTGCCTGGAGTGTACAGGATAGCGGCGCGAACACCGGGGAGCTGTTTTTT
>17|TRBV11-2|NA|few|TRBJ2-2
CASSPRRGGLNTGELFF
TGTGCCAGCAGCCCCCGAAGGGGGGGCCTGAACACCGGGGAGCTGTTTTTT
>13|TRBV24-1|NA|many|TRBJ2-5
CATITGPQETQYF
TGTGCCACCATAACGGGACCCCAAGAGACCCAGTACTTC
>14|TRBV29-1|NA|few|TRBJ2-7
CSALIGQTYYEQYF
TGCAGCGCCCTCATAGGGCAGACATACTACGAGCAGTACTTC
>15|TRBV14|NA|few|TRBJ2-7
CASSHAGSELYEQYF
TGTGCCAGCAGCCACGCGGGTTCGGAACTCTACGAGCAGTACTTC
>17|TRBV6-5|TRBD2|few|TRBJ2-4
CASSYSGGGATKNIQYF
TGTGCCAGCAGTTACTCTGGCGGGGGGGCCACCAAAAACATTCAGTACTTC
>15|TRBV9|NA|few|TRBJ2-1
CASSVFTGLANEQFF
TGTGCCAGCAGCGTATTCACCGGGCTAGCCAATGAGCAGTTCTTC
>15|TRBV5-1|NA|many|TRBJ1-2
CASSLGGRTNYGYTF
TGCGCCAGCAGCTTGGGTGGACGAACTAACTATGGCTACACCTTC
>16|TRBV7-9|NA|many|TRBJ1-4
CASSPLTGVVGEKLFF
TGTGCCAGCAGTCCCCTCACGGGGGTGGTCGGTGAAAAACTGTTTTTT
>14|TRBV12-3/TRBV12-4|NA|NA|TRBJ1-2
CASRWDSPNYGYTF
TGTGCCAGCAGGTGGGACTCCCCAAACTATGGCTACACCTTC
>15|TRBV19|NA|few|TRBJ2-7
CASSIYSGTSYEQYF
TGTGCCAGTAGTATTTATTCCGGGACATCCTACGAGCAGTACTTC
>14|TRBV29-1|TRBD1|many|TRBJ2-7
CSVESLQGAGEQYF
TGCAGCGTTGAATCGCTACAGGGGGCGGGCGAGCAGTACTTC
>15|TRBV11-2|NA|many|TRBJ2-3
CASSLAGHNTDTQYF
TGTGCCAGCAGCTTAGCGGGACACAACACAGATACGCAGTATTTT
>13|TRBV10-3|NA|few|TRBJ2-7
CAISPGHLYEQYF
TGTGCCATCAGCCCGGGACACCTATACGAGCAGTACTTC
>13|TRBV29-1|NA|NA|TRBJ1-1
CSVAGRMNTEAFF
TGCAGCGTTGCCGGCAGGATGAACACTGAAGCTTTCTTT
>14|TRBV29-1|TRBD1|few|TRBJ2-7
CSVGETGGFYEQYF
TGCAGCGTTGGTGAGACAGGGGGCTTCTACGAGCAGTACTTC
>16|TRBV5-1|NA|few|TRBJ2-3
CASSRGTLPLTDTQYF
TGCGCCAGCAGCCGGGGGACTCTCCCCCTGACAGATACGCAGTATTTT
>12|TRBV6-2/TRBV6-3|NA|few|TRBJ2-5
CASRTTRGTQYF
TGTGCCAGCAGAACTACCAGGGGGACCCAGTACTTC
>15|TRBV6-5|NA|many|TRBJ2-6
CASSYAGTGANVLTF
TGTGCCAGCAGTTACGCCGGGACAGGGGCCAACGTCCTGACTTTC
>13|TRBV5-4|NA|NA|TRBJ2-7
CASGPEASYEQYF
TGTGCCAGTGGACCCGAAGCATCCTACGAGCAGTACTTC
>14|TRBV9|NA|few|TRBJ2-7
CASSFSTETYEQYF
TGTGCCAGCAGCTTCTCGACTGAGACCTACGAGCAGTACTTC
>15|TRBV6-6|NA|NA|TRBJ1-5
CASSDMTGGNQPQHF
TGTGCCAGCAGTGATATGACAGGAGGTAATCAGCCCCAGCATTTT
>14|TRBV20-1|TRBD1|many|TRBJ1-5
CSASGQGRIQPQHF
TGCAGTGCTAGTGGACAGGGTAGGATTCAGCCCCAGCATTTT
>14|TRBV5-5|NA|many|TRBJ2-7
CASSPAGVTYEQYF
TGTGCCAGCAGCCCGGCCGGCGTGACCTACGAGCAGTACTTC
>13|TRBV7-9|NA|NA|TRBJ2-7
CASSNSGQYEQYF
TGTGCCAGCAGCAATTCCGGCCAGTACGAGCAGTACTTC
>16|TRBV18|NA|NA|TRBJ2-3
CASSPPYDGFTDTQYF
TGTGCCAGCTCACCACCTTACGATGGATTCACAGATACGCAGTATTTT
>14|TRBV3-1|TRBD1|NA|TRBJ1-4
CASSQRTGFEKLFF
TGTGCCAGCAGCCAACGGACAGGGTTTGAAAAACTGTTTTTT
>16|TRBV20-1|NA|NA|TRBJ2-3
CSASPDLLDSTDTQYF
TGCAGTGCTAGTCCCGACCTACTCGATTCCACAGATACGCAGTATTTT
>14|TRBV25-1|NA|few|TRBJ1-2
CARYPTETNYGYTF
TGTGCCAGATACCCGACAGAAACTAACTATGGCTACACCTTC
>14|TRBV11-3|NA|NA|TRBJ2-1
CASSLDDRRAEQFF
TGTGCCAGCAGCTTAGATGATCGGAGAGCAGAGCAGTTCTTC
>15|TRBV7-6|NA|few|TRBJ2-5
CASCSGGLGQETQYF
TGTGCCAGCTGCTCAGGGGGGCTGGGCCAAGAGACCCAGTACTTC
>11|TRBV7-2|NA|few|TRBJ2-7
CASSDWVEQYF
TGTGCCAGCAGCGACTGGGTCGAGCAGTACTTC
>14|TRBV7-9|NA|NA|TRBJ2-3
CASSPIVGADTQYF
TGTGCCAGCAGCCCCATCGTGGGGGCAGATACGCAGTATTTT
>15|TRBV19|NA|few|TRBJ2-1
CASSPSVGGPNEQFF
TGTGCCAGTAGCCCTTCCGTGGGGGGGCCGAATGAGCAGTTCTTC
>16|TRBV3-1|TRBD2|NA|TRBJ2-7
CASSHNSGSFSYEQYF
TGTGCCAGCAGCCACAATAGCGGGAGCTTCTCCTACGAGCAGTACTTC
>13|TRBV29-1|NA|few|TRBJ2-3
CSVVGSYTDTQYF
TGCAGCGTTGTCGGAAGCTACACAGATACGCAGTATTTT
>13|TRBV4-2|NA|NA|TRBJ1-5
CASSQVRVEPQHF
TGTGCCAGCAGCCAAGTTAGGGTAGAGCCCCAGCATTTT
>13|TRBV7-8|NA|many|TRBJ2-7
CASSLRGPYEQYF
TGTGCCAGCAGCTTACGCGGGCCCTACGAGCAGTACTTC
>10|TRBV27|NA|many|TRBJ1-3
CATGGNTIYF
TGTGCCACCGGGGGAAACACCATATATTTT
>15|TRBV10-3|NA|many|TRBJ1-2
CAISESEDPNYGYTF
TGTGCCATCAGTGAGTCAGAGGACCCTAACTATGGCTACACCTTC